The T cell receptor (beta chain) under discussion was sequenced for a study of blood T cell repertoires in COVID-19. This CDR3 is 14 amino acids long. V was shortened by 2 bases and J by 5 bases, with 7 bases between the two germline ends. The germline gives CDR1 MNHEY, CDR2 SVGAGI. Source study methods: For nucleated cells, counts were estimated from reference gene primer amplification. This table comes from immunoSEQ multiplex PCR, and its TCRdb copy is limited to in-frame clones, with some not included. V and J calls and clone size follow that table, whereas D and trimming were derived from the DNA. The sample carries about 59,000 clones, over 70% recorded once.

V usage is TRBV6-5 and J usage is TRBJ1-6; D is ambiguous. The sequence was collected from a woman in her seventies with acute or convalescent COVID-19. Sequences were obtained from peripheral blood. The CDR3 nucleotides read TGTGCCAGCAGTTACGGACTCAATAATTCACCCCTCCACTTT. This gives the protein CASSYGLNNSPLHF.